This T cell receptor beta chain is from a study of neurological immune-mediated disorders. This CDR3 contains 14 residues. Per the germline V gene, CDR1 is SGHRS and CDR2 is YFSETQ. V lost 0 bases and J 3 bases, leaving 9 bases between the germline ends. TCRdb re-called the 5' RACE reads through MiXCR, storing one row per CDR3 protein. The sample gives 70,000 to 95,000 distinct CDR3 sequences, roughly an eighth of which show up once; about 5% is in the top ten. In its sample, this clonotype was seen many times. Time point described: longitudinal time-point 2. This chain links TRBV5-1 with TRBJ1-1; D not resolved. Sequencing input: PBMCs. The receptor's source is a female donor with HTLV-1-associated myelopathy (HAM/TSP). CDR3 amino acids: CASSLVDLDTEAFF. CDR3 nucleotides: TGCGCCAGCAGCTTGGTGGATTTGGACACTGAAGCTTTCTTT. The full variable domain, its missing parts supplied by reference TRBV5-1 and TRBJ1-1, is KAGVTQTPRYLIKTRGQQVTLSCSPISGHRSVSWYQQTPGQGLQFLFEYFSETQRNKGNFPGRFSGRQFSNSRSEMNVSTLELGDSALYLCASSLVDLDTEAFFGQGTRLTVV.